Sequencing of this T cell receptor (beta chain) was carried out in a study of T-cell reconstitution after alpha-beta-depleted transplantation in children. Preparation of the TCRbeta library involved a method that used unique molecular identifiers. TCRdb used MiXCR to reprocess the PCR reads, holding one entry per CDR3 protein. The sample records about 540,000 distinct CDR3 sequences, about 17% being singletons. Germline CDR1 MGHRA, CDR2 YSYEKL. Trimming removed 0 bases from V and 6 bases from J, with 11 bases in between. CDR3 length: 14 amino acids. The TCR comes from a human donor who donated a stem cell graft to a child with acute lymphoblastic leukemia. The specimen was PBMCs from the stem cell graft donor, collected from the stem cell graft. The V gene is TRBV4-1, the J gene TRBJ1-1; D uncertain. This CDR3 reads CASSQDRGSAEAFF. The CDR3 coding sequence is TGCGCCAGCAGCCAAGACCGCGGGTCGGCTGAAGCTTTCTTT.